These 19 T cell receptor beta chains came from one sample sequenced in a study of molecular identifiers for immune sequencing clone quantification. MiXCR, run by TCRdb on the PCR reads, gives a single entry per CDR3 protein. The repertoire holds around 470,000 distinct CDR3 sequences, with 20% to 25% as singletons. Sequenced material: naive CD8+ T cells from blood, with Jurkat cell RNA spiked in. The subset: FACS-sorted CD8+CD4-CCR7+CD45RA+ naive T cells. These receptors were collected from a human donor in good health. Some libraries in this study had Jurkat cell RNA spiked in.

Note on this clonotype: The junction and the germline gene differ at one end; a read error may be behind it. The gene calls are TRBV5-5 and TRBJ2-3, with 15 bases identical to TRBD2. The V gene's germline CDR1 is SGHKS and CDR2 YYEKEE (reference sequence). The CDR3 extends over 18 amino acids. CDR3 in DNA: TGTGCCAGCGGCTTGGAAGGACTAGCGGGGGGGTTCGGTGATACGCAGTATTTT. Its translation: CASGLEGLAGGFGDTQYF.

This clonotype was detected many times. The chain links TRBV6-5 to TRBJ1-2; D gene unclear. The CDR3 totals 16 residues. Trimming left V 3 bases short and J 2 bases short, with 16 bases between. CDR1 is MNHEY and CDR2 is SVGAGI in the germline V gene. The CDR3 DNA reads as TGTGCCAGCAGTTATTACCCCCTCCCAGGCAACTATGGCTACACCTTC. As protein: CASSYYPLPGNYGYTF.

This clonotype has ten or more counts. This chain connects TRBV20-1 to TRBJ2-3; TRBD2 matches 9 bases. V gave up 0 bases and J gave up 0 bases; unmatched junction bases: 1. The germline CDR1 and CDR2 sequences are DFQATT and SNEGSKA (reference sequence). This CDR3 contains 15 residues. CDR3 loop: CSARDLAGSTDTQYF. CDR3 nucleotide sequence: TGCAGTGCTAGAGATCTAGCGGGGAGCACAGATACGCAGTATTTT.

Concerning this clonotype: The junction and the germline gene differ at one end; a read error may be behind it. The chain is built from TRBV13 and TRBJ2-5, with 11 bases identical to TRBD2. This CDR3 has 15 residues. The V gene's germline CDR1 is PRHDT and CDR2 FYEKMQ (reference sequence). The CDR3 loop reads CASSLGLAAGETQHF. In DNA, the CDR3 is TGTGCCAGCAGCTTGGGACTAGCGGCGGGAGAGACCCAGCACTTC.

As concerns this clonotype: This clone may be a read error of a much larger clone one base away. This chain connects TRBV5-1 to TRBJ1-1; TRBD1 is a possible D gene (5 bases). Trimming cost V 4 bases and J 2 bases, with 9 bases left between them. The CDR3 loop spans 13 amino acids. From germline, CDR1 is SGHRS and CDR2 YFSETQ. The CDR3 loop is CASSGAINTEAFF. The CDR3 coding sequence is TGCGCCAGCAGCGGGGCAATTAACACTGAAGCTTTCTTT.

This clonotype has only a few counts. This rearrangement joins TRBV19 to TRBJ2-2; TRBD2 agrees at 7 bases. The CDR3 contains 15 residues. The V gene end was trimmed by 5 bases and the J gene end by 6 bases; junction bases not matched to a gene: 9. Germline CDR1 is LNHDA and CDR2 is SQIVND (reference sequence). CDR3 coding DNA: TGTGCCAGTAGTGGGAGGGCCGTATATCCCGGGGAGCTGTTTTTT. Its translation: CASSGRAVYPGELFF.

This clonotype was detected only a few times. The chain combines TRBV18 with TRBJ2-5; a possible D gene is TRBD1 (6 bases). Deletions cut 2 bases from V and 5 bases from J, with 12 bases between. Per the germline V gene, CDR1 is KGHSH and CDR2 is LQKENI. The CDR3 is 14 amino acids. CDR3 sequence reads: CASSPTQGDETQYF. DNA for the CDR3: TGTGCCAGCTCACCAACACAGGGAGACGAGACCCAGTACTTC.

This clonotype has ten or more counts. The V and J genes are TRBV6-2 or TRBV6-3 and TRBJ1-1; 7 bases are shared with TRBD1. The V and J ends lost 6 bases and 7 bases, in that order; junction bases with no gene match: 5. CDR3 size: 12 residues. Germline V gene data show CDR1 as MNHEY and CDR2 as SVGEGT. CDR3 DNA: TGTGCCAGCAGCATGGACAGGTTTGAAGCTTTCTTT. Amino acids: CASSMDRFEAFF.

This clonotype came up a few times. The V and J genes are TRBV11-3 and TRBJ2-7; either TRBD1 or TRBD2 may fit D (5 bases each). V shed 5 bases and J shed 0 bases, with 14 bases lying between them. Germline V lookup: CDR1 SGHNT, CDR2 YENEEA. This CDR3 comprises 15 residues. The CDR3 region has the DNA TGTGCCAGCAGCCCCACAGGACTCTTCTCCTACGAGCAGTACTTC. Protein sequence: CASSPTGLFSYEQYF.

The chain recombines TRBV2 with TRBJ2-1, with D perhaps matching TRBD2 (6 bases). This CDR3 is built from 13 residues. Germline V gene sequence: CDR1 SNHLY, CDR2 FYNNEI. The V end was cut by 6 bases, the J end by 10 bases, with 16 bases between. The CDR3, as DNA: TGTGCCAGCAGCGCCCTAGCGTACGGAGAGCAGTTCTTC. Protein product: CASSALAYGEQFF.

This clonotype was observed a few times. The gene calls are TRBV30 and TRBJ1-3, with D hard to call. Germline CDR1 and CDR2: GTSNPN and SVGIG (reference sequence). The CDR3 runs 12 residues. V was pared by 4 bases and J by 9 bases, with 13 bases between. In nucleotides, the CDR3 is TGTGCCTGGACGGGCCTCACCGGCACCATATATTTT. It codes for CAWTGLTGTIYF.

This clonotype was seen more than once but under ten times. The rearrangement uses TRBV19 and TRBJ2-1; D gene ambiguous. The V and J ends lost 0 bases and 5 bases respectively, with 8 bases between them. Germline V lookup: CDR1 LNHDA, CDR2 SQIVND (reference sequence). The CDR3 is 14 residues long. The CDR3 loop reads CASSIDLLDNEQFF. The DNA of the CDR3 is TGTGCCAGTAGTATAGATCTCCTGGACAATGAGCAGTTCTTC. Full variable domain (missing parts from reference TRBV19 and TRBJ2-1): DGGITQSPKYLFRKEGQNVTLSCEQNLNHDAMYWYRQDPGQGLRLIYYSQIVNDFQKGDIAEGYSVSREKKESFPLTVTSAQKNPTAFYLCASSIDLLDNEQFFGPGTRLTVL.

At least ten counts were recorded for this clonotype. The chain employs TRBV7-9 and TRBJ2-3, with D tentatively TRBD2 (6 bases). Trimming removed 8 bases at V and 6 bases at J, with 21 bases between. CDR3 length equals 15 residues. Looked up from germline, CDR1 is SEHNR and CDR2 is FQNEAQ (reference sequence). The CDR3 region has the DNA TGTGCCAGCTTGGAGGGGAATACTGCCCCCGATACGCAGTATTTT. It yields the protein CASLEGNTAPDTQYF.

On this clonotype: Given a much more abundant clone one base away, this may be a read error. This CDR3 reads CASSFGTGEELFF. CDR3 nucleotides: TGTGCCAGCAGCTTTGGGACAGGCGAAGAACTGTTTTTT. The V and J genes are TRBV7-6 and TRBJ1-4; TRBD1 matches at 8 bases. Germline V gene sequence: CDR1 SGHVS, CDR2 FNYEAQ. J was trimmed by 12 bases and V by 3 bases; bases with no gene match: 6. CDR3 size: 13 residues.

This clonotype was seen a few times. This chain uses TRBV9 with TRBJ1-2; 7 nucleotides match TRBD1. This CDR3 region has 15 residues. CDR1 is SGDLS and CDR2 is YYNGEE in the germline V gene. V trimming: 4 bases; J trimming: 4 bases; junction bases outside the gene matches: 10. Here the CDR3 DNA reads TGTGCCAGCAGCCCAGAGGGGACAGCATCCTATGGCTACACCTTC. Its protein product is CASSPEGTASYGYTF.

In this sample, this clonotype turned up many times. V is TRBV30 and J is TRBJ2-7, with 8 nucleotides matching TRBD1. The germline gives CDR1 GTSNPN, CDR2 SVGIG (reference sequence). CDR3 length: 14 residues. J lost 2 bases, V lost 4 bases, and 7 bases had no gene match. The CDR3 bases are TGTGCCTGGAAAGGGACAGGTGGAACCTACGAGCAGTACTTC. Translation: CAWKGTGGTYEQYF. The variable domain in full, with the rest retrieved from reference TRBV30 and TRBJ2-7, is SQTIHQWPATLVQPVGSPLSLECTVEGTSNPNLYWYRQAAGRGLQLLFYSVGIGQISSEVPQNLSASRPQDRQFILSSKKLLLSDSGFYLCAWKGTGGTYEQYFGPGTRLTVT.

This chain connects TRBV5-6 to TRBJ2-7; D unclear. The CDR3 is made up of 13 amino acids. Deletions cut 0 bases from V and 5 bases from J, with 9 bases between. Germline assignment: CDR1 SGHDT and CDR2 YYEEEE. The CDR3: CASSLVRLDEQYF. CDR3 DNA: TGTGCCAGCAGCTTGGTTCGGCTAGACGAGCAGTACTTC.

This clonotype was recorded at least ten times. This chain connects TRBV6-2 or TRBV6-3 to TRBJ2-7; D possibly matches TRBD1 or TRBD2 (6 bases each). In germline, CDR1 is MNHEY, CDR2 SVGEGT. This CDR3 is built from 14 residues. Deletions cut 2 bases from V and 4 bases from J, with 12 bases between. The CDR3 DNA reads as TGTGCCAGCAGTTACACAGGGAGGAGTTACGAGCAGTACTTC. Its translation is CASSYTGRSYEQYF.

This clonotype was seen more than once but under ten times. CDR3 sequence (DNA): TGTGCCAGCAGCTTAGACTGGGCCCAAGAGACCCAGTACTTC. Translating it yields CASSLDWAQETQYF. This chain links TRBV7-9 with TRBJ2-5, with D hard to call. The CDR3 covers 14 residues. The V gene lost 1 base and the J gene lost 1 base, with 7 bases spanning the gap. From germline, CDR1 is SEHNR and CDR2 FQNEAQ (reference sequence). Complete variable domain (other parts from reference TRBV7-9 and TRBJ2-5): DTGVSQNPRHKITKRGQNVTFRCDPISEHNRLYWYRQTLGQGPEFLTYFQNEAQLEKSRLLSDRFSAERPKGSFSTLEIQRTEQGDSAMYLCASSLDWAQETQYFGPGTRLLVL.